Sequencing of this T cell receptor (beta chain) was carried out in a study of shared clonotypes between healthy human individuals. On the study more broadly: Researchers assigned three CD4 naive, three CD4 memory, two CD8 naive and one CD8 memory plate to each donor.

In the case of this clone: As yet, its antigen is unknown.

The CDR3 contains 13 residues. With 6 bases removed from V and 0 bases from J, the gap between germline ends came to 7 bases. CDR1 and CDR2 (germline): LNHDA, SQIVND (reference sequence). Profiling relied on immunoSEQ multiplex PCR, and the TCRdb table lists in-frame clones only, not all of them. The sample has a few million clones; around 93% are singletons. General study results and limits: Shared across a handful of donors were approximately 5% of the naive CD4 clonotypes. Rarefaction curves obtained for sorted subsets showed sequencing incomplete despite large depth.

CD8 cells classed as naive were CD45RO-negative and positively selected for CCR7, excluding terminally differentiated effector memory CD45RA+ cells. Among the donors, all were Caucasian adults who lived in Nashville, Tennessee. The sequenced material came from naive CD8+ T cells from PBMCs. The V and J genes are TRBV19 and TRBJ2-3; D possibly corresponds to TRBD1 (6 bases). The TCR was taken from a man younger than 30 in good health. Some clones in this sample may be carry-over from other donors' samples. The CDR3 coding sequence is TGTGCCAGTAGGGGGGCAAGCACAGATACGCAGTATTTT. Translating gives CASRGASTDTQYF.